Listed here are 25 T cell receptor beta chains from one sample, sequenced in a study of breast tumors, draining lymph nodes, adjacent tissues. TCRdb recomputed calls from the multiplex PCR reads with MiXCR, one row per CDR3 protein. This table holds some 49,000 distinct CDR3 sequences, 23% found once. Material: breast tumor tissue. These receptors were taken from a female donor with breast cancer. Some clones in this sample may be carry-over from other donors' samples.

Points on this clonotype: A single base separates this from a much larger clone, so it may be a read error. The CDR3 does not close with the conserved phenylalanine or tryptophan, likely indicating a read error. CDR3 in amino acids: CASSFNRGDYGYTL. The CDR3 region has the DNA TGTGCCAGCAGTTTCAACAGGGGCGACTATGGCTACACCCTC. This chain links TRBV6-6 with TRBJ1-2; 7 positions agree with TRBD1. CDR1 and CDR2 from the germline V gene are MNHNY and SVGAGI (reference sequence). Trimming cost V 4 bases and J 3 bases; bases outside gene matches: 5. The CDR3 runs 14 residues.

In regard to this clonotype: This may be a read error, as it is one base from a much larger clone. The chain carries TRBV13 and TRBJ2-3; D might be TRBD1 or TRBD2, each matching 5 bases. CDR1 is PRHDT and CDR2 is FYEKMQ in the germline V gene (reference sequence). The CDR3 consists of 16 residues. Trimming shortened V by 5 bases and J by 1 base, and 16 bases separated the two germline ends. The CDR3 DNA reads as TGTGCCAGCAGCAAGGGACCAGCGTATGGCACAGATACGCAGTATTTT. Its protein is CASSKGPAYGTDTQYF. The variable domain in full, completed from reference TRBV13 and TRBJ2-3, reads AAGVIQSPRHLIKEKRETATLKCYPIPRHDTVYWYQQGPGQDPQFLISFYEKMQSDKGSIPDRFSAQQFSDYHSELNMSSLELGDSALYFCASSKGPAYGTDTQYFGPGTRLTVL.

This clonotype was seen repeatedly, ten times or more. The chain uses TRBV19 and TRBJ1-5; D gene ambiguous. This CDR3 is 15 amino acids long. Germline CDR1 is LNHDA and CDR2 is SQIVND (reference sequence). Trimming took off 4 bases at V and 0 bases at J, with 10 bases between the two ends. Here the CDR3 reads CASSNGSPSNQPQHF. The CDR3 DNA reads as TGTGCCAGTAGTAATGGCTCGCCTAGCAATCAGCCCCAGCATTTT.

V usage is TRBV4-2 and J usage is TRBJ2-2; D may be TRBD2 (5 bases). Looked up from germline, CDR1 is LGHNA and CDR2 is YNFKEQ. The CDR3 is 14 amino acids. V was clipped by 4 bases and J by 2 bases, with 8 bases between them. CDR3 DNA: TGTGCCAGCAGCCTAGGACTCAACACCGGGGAGCTGTTTTTT. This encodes CASSLGLNTGELFF.

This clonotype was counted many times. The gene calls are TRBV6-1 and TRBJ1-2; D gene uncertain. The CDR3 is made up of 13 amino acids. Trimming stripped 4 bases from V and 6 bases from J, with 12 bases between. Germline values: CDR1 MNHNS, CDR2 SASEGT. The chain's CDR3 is CASSVWGVHGYTF. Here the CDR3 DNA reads TGTGCCAGCAGTGTCTGGGGAGTACATGGCTACACCTTC.

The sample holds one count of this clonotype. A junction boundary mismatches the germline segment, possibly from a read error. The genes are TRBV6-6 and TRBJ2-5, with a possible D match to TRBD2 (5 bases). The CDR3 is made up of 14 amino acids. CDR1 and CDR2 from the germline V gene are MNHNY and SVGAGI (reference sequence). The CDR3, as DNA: TGTGCCAGCAGCCTAGCCCGGGTACGAGAGACCCAGCACTTC. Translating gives CASSLARVRETQHF.

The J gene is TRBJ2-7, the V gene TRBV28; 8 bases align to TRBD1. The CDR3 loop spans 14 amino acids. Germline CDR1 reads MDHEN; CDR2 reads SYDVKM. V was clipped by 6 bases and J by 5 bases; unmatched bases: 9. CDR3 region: CASSERGQGHEQYF. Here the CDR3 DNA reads TGTGCCAGCAGCGAGAGAGGACAGGGCCACGAGCAGTACTTC.

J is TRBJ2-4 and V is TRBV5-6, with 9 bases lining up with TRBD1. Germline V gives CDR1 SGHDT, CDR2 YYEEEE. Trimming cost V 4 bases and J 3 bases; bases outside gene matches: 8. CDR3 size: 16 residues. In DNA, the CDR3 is TGTGCCAGCAGCCCCGGGACAGGGTGGGTCAAAAACATTCAGTACTTC. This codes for CASSPGTGWVKNIQYF.

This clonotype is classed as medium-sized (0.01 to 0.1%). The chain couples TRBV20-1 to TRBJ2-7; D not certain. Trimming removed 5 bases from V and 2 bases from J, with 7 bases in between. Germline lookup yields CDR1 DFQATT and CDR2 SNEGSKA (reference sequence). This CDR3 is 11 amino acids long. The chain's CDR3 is CSALGTYEQYF. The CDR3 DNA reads TGCAGTGCTCTTGGAACCTACGAGCAGTACTTC.

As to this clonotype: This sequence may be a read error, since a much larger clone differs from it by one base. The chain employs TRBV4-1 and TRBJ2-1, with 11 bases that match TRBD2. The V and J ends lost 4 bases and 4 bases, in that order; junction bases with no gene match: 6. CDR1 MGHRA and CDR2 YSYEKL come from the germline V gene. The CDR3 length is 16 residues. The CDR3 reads CASSPLTSGDYNEQFF. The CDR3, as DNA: TGCGCCAGCAGCCCATTGACTAGCGGGGATTACAATGAGCAGTTCTTC.

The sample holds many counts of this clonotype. In nucleotides, the CDR3 is TGCGCCAGCAGCCAAGCGGGAGACGAGCAGTTCTTC. This gives the protein CASSQAGDEQFF. The chain is built from TRBV4-1 and TRBJ2-1, with a possible D match to TRBD2 (6 bases). Trimming shortened V by 1 base and J by 10 bases, and 8 bases separated the two germline ends. CDR3 length equals 12 residues. CDR1 MGHRA and CDR2 YSYEKL come from the germline V gene.

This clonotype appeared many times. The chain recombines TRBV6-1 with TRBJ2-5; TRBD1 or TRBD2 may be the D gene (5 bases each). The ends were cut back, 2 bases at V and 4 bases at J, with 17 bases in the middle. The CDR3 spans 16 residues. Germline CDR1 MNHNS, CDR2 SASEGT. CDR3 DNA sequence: TGTGCCAGCAGTGAACTCGCTCTAGCCCAGGGAGAGACCCAGTACTTC. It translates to CASSELALAQGETQYF.

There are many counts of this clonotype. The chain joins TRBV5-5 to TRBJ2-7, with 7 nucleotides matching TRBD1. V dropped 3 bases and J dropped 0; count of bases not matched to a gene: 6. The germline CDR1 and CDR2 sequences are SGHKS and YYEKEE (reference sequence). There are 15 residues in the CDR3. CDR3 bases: TGTGCCAGCAGCTGGGACAGCCACGACTCCTACGAGCAGTACTTC. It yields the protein CASSWDSHDSYEQYF.

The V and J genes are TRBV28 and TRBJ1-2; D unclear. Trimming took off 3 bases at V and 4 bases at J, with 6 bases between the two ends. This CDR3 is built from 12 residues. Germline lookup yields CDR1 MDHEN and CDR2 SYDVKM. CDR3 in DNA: TGTGCCAGCAGTTTTTCGAGCTATGGCTACACCTTC. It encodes CASSFSSYGYTF.

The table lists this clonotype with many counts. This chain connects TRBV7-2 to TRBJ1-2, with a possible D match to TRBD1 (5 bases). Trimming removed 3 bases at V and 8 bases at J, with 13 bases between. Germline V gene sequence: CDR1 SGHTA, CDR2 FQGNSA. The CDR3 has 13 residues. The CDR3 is CASSFGTAVGYTF. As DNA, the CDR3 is TGTGCCAGCAGCTTCGGGACGGCCGTGGGCTACACCTTC. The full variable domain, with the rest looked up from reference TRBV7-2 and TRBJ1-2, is GAGVSQSPSNKVTEKGKDVELRCDPISGHTALYWYRQSLGQGLEFLIYFQGNSAPDKSGLPSDRFSAERTGGSVSTLTIQRTQQEDSAVYLCASSFGTAVGYTFGSGTRLTVV.

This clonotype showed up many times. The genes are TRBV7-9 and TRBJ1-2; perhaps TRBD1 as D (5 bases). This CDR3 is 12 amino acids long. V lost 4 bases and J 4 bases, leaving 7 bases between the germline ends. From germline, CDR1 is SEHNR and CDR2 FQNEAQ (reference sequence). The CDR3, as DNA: TGTGCCAGCAGCTGGGACCTCTATGGCTACACCTTC. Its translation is CASSWDLYGYTF.

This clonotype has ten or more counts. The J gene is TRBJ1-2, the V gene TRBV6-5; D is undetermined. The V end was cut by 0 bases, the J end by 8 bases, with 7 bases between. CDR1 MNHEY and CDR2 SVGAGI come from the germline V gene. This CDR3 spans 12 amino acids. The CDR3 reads CASSYSRGGYTF. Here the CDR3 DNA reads TGTGCCAGCAGTTACTCGCGCGGGGGCTACACCTTC.

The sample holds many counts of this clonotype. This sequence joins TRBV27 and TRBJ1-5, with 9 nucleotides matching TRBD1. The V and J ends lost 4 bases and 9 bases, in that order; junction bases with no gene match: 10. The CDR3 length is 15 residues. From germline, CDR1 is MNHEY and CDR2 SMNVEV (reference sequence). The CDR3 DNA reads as TGTGCCAGCAGTTCCCTCGGGACAGGGTTCCGGCCCCAGCATTTT. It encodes CASSSLGTGFRPQHF.

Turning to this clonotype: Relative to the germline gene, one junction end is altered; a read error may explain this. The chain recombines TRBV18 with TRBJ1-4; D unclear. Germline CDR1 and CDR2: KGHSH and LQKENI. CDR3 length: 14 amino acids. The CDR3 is CASSPPATNEKLLF. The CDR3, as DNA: TGTGCCAGCTCACCACCTGCAACTAATGAAAAACTGTTGTTT.

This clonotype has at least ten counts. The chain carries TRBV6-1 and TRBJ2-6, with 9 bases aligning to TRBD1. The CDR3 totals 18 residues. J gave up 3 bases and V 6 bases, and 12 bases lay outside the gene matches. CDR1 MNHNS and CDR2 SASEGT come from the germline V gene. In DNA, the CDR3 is TGTGCCAGCAGAGACGGGACAGGGTCCACTCGTGGGGCCAACGTCCTGACTTTC. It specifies CASRDGTGSTRGANVLTF.

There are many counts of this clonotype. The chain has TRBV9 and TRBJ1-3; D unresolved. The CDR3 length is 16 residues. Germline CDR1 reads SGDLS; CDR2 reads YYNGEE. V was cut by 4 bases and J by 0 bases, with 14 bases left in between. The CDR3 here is CASSPPGGPSGNTIYF. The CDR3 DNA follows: TGTGCCAGCAGCCCCCCGGGAGGGCCCTCTGGAAACACCATATATTTT.

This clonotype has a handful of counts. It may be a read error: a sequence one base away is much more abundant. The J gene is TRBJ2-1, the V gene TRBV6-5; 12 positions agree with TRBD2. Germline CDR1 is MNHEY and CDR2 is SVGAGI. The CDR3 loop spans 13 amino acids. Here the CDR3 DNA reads TGTGCCACCAGACTAGCGGGGGACAATGATCAGTTCTTC. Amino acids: CATRLAGDNDQFF.

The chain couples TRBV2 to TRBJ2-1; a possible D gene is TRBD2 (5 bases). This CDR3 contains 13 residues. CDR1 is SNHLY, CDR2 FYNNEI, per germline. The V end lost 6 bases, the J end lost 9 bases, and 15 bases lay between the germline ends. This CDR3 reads CASRRTQTVEQFF. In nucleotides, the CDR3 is TGTGCCAGCAGACGGACTCAGACCGTTGAGCAGTTCTTC.

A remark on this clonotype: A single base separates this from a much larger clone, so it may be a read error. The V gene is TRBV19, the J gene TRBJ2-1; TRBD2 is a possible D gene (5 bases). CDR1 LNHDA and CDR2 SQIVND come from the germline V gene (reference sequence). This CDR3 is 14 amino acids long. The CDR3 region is CASSKSEGLGEQLF. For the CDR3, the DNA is TGTGCCAGTAGTAAATCAGAGGGTTTAGGCGAGCAGCTCTTC.

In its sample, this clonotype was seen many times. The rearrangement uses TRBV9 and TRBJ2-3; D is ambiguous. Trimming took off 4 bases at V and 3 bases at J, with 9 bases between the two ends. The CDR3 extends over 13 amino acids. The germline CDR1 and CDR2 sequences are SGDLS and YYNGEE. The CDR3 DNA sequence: TGTGCCAGCAGCCTGGTTGAAACAGATACGCAGTATTTT. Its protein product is CASSLVETDTQYF.